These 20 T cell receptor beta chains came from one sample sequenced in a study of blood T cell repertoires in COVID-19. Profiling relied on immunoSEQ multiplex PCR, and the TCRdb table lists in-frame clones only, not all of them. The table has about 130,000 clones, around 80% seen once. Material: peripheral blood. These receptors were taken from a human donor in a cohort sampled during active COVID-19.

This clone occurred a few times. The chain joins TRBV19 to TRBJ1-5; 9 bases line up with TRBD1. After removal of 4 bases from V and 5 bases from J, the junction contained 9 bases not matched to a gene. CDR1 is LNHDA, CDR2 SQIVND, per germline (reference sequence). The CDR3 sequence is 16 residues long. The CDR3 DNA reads TGTGCCAGTAGTAGGTTACAGGGGGCGCGGGATCAGCCCCAGCATTTT. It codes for CASSRLQGARDQPQHF. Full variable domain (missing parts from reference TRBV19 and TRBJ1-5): DGGITQSPKYLFRKEGQNVTLSCEQNLNHDAMYWYRQDPGQGLRLIYYSQIVNDFQKGDIAEGYSVSREKKESFPLTVTSAQKNPTAFYLCASSRLQGARDQPQHFGDGTRLSIL.

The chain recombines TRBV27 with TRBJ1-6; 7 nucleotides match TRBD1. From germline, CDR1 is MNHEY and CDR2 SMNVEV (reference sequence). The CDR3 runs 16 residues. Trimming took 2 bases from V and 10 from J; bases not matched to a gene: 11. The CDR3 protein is CASSLNLGQGDSPLHF. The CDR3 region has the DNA TGTGCCAGCAGTTTAAACTTAGGGCAGGGGGACTCACCCCTCCACTTT.

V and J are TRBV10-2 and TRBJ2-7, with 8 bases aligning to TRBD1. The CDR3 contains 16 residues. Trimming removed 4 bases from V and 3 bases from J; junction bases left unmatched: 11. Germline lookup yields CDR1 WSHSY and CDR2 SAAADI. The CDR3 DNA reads TGCGCCAGCAGTGCCGGAGACAGGGGAAATCGCTACGAGCAGTACTTC. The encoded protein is CASSAGDRGNRYEQYF.

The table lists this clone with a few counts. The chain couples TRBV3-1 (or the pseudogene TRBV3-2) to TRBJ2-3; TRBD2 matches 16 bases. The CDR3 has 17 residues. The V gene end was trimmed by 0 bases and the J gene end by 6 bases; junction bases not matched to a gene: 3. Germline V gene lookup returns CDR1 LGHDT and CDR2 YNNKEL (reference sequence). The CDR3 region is CASSQEGLAGGMDTQYF. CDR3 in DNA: TGTGCCAGCAGCCAAGAGGGACTAGCGGGGGGGATGGATACGCAGTATTTT.

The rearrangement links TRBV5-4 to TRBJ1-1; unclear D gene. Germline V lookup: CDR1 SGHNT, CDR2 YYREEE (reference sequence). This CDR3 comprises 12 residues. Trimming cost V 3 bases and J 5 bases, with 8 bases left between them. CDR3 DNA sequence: TGTGCCAGCAGCTCCCTCGGGACTGAAGCTTTCTTT. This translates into CASSSLGTEAFF.

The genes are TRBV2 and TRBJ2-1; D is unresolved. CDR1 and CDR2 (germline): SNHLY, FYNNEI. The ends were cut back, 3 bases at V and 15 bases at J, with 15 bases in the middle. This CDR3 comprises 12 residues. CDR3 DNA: TGTGCCAGCAGTGAGGTCTCCGGTGGTTGGTTCTTC. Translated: CASSEVSGGWFF.

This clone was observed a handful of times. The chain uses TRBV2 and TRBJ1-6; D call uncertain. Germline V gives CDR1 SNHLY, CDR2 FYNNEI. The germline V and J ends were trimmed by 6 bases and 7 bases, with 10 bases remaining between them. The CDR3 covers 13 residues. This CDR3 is CASRFENNSPLHF. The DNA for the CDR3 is TGTGCCAGCAGATTCGAGAACAATTCACCCCTCCACTTT.

Written as DNA, the CDR3 is TGTGCCAGCAGCGGTAGCCAGGGGCGTAACACCGGGGAGCTGTTTTTT. Amino acid sequence: CASSGSQGRNTGELFF. The chain uses TRBV7-9 and TRBJ2-2, with D perhaps TRBD1 (6 bases). Germline V lookup: CDR1 SEHNR, CDR2 FQNEAQ (reference sequence). Trimming removed 5 bases at V and 2 bases at J, with 15 bases between. The CDR3 is 16 residues long. Filled out from reference TRBV7-9 and TRBJ2-2, the complete variable domain reads DTGVSQNPRHKITKRGQNVTFRCDPISEHNRLYWYRQTLGQGPEFLTYFQNEAQLEKSRLLSDRFSAERPKGSFSTLEIQRTEQGDSAMYLCASSGSQGRNTGELFFGEGSRLTVL.

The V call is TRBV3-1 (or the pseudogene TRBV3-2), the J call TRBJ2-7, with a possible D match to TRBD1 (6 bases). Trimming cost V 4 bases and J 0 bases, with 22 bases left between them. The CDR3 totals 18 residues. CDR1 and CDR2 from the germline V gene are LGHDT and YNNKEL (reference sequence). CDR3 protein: CASSPRQVRLVNSYEQYF. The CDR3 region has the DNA TGTGCCAGCAGCCCTCGACAGGTGCGGCTAGTTAACTCCTACGAGCAGTACTTC.

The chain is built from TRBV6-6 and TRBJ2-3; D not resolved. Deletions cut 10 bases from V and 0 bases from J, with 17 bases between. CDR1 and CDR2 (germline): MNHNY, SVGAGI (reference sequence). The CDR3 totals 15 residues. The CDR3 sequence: CATEKTQKSTDTQYF. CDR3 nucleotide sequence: TGTGCCACCGAGAAGACACAAAAAAGCACAGATACGCAGTATTTT.

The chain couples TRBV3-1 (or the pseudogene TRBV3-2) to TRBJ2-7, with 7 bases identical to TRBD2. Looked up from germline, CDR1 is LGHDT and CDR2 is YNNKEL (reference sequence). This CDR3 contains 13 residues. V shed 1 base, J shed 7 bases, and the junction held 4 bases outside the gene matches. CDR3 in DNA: TGTGCCAGCAGCCAAGTGGCCGGGGGGGAGCAGTACTTC. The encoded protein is CASSQVAGGEQYF.

CDR3: CASSLAGTQLSSGNTIYF. The CDR3 DNA reads as TGCGCCAGCAGCTTGGCTGGGACTCAATTAAGCTCTGGAAACACCATATATTTT. The rearrangement links TRBV5-1 to TRBJ1-3, with a possible D match to TRBD1 (5 bases). From germline, CDR1 is SGHRS and CDR2 YFSETQ. This CDR3 is 18 amino acids long. Trimming took off 0 bases at V and 0 bases at J, with 16 bases between the two ends.

Here the CDR3 reads CATSDPTGPDEQFF. CDR3 in DNA: TGTGCCACCAGTGACCCGACAGGGCCGGATGAGCAGTTCTTC. The genes are TRBV24-1 and TRBJ2-1, with 7 bases aligning to TRBD1. J gave up 8 bases and V 4 bases, and 7 bases lay outside the gene matches. This CDR3 is 14 amino acids long. Germline V lookup: CDR1 KGHDR, CDR2 SFDVKD.

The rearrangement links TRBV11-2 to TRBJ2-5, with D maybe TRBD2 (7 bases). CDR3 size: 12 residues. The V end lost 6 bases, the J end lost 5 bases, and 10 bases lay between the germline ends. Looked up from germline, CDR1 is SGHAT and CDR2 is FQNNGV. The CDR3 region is CASRGGEETQYF. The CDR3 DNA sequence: TGTGCCAGCAGAGGGGGGGAGGAGACCCAGTACTTC.

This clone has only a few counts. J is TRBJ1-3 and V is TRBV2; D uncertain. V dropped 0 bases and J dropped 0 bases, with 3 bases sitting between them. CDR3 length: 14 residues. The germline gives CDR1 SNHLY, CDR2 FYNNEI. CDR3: CASSEAFSGNTIYF. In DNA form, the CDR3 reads TGTGCCAGCAGTGAAGCCTTCTCTGGAAACACCATATATTTT.

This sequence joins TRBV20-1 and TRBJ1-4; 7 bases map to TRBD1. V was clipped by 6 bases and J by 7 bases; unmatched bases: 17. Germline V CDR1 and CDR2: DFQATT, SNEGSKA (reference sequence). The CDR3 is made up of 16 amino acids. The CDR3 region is CSASGSYRGLPEKLFF. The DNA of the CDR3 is TGCAGTGCCAGTGGAAGCTACAGGGGACTCCCTGAAAAACTGTTTTTT.

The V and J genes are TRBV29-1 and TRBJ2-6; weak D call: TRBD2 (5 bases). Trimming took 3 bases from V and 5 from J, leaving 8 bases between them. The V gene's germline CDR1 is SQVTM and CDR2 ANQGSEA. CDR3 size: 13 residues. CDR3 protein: CSVDEGWANVLTF. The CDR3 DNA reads TGCAGCGTTGACGAGGGATGGGCCAACGTCCTGACTTTC. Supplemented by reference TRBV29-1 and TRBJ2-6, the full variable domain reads SAVISQKPSRDICQRGTSLTIQCQVDSQVTMMFWYRQQPGQSLTLIATANQGSEATYESGFVIDKFPISRPNLTFSTLTVSNMSPEDSSIYLCSVDEGWANVLTFGAGSRLTVL.

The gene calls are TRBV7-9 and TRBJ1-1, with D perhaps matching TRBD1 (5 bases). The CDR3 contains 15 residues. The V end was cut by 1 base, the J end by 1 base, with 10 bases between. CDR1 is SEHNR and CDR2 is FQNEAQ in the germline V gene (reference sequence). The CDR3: CASSLGSRGNTEAFF. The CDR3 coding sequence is TGTGCCAGCAGCTTAGGGAGTAGGGGGAACACTGAAGCTTTCTTT.

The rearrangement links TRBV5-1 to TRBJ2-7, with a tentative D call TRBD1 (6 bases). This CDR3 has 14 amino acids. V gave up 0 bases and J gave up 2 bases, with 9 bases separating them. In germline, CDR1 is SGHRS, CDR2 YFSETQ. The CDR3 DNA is TGCGCCAGCAGCTTGGCGGGACAAACCTACGAGCAGTACTTC. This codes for CASSLAGQTYEQYF.

CDR3 sequence reads: CARRAGGGLRTDTQYF. CDR3 nucleotides: TGTGCCCGCCGCGCGGGGGGGGGACTACGCACAGATACGCAGTATTTT. V is TRBV9 and J is TRBJ2-3; 9 bases are shared with TRBD2. The CDR3 is made up of 16 amino acids. V shed 10 bases and J 1 base; nucleotides not matched to a gene: 13. Germline values: CDR1 SGDLS, CDR2 YYNGEE. Supplemented by reference TRBV9 and TRBJ2-3, the full variable domain reads DSGVTQTPKHLITATGQRVTLRCSPRSGDLSVYWYQQSLDQGLQFLIQYYNGEERAKGNILERFSAQQFPDLHSELNLSSLELGDSALYFCARRAGGGLRTDTQYFGPGTRLTVL.